What follows is one T cell receptor beta chain and its context. Participants, about 18 to 100 years old, spanned 24 US areas. Grouping used clinical history reported by participants in a survey and questionnaire. The recovered donors of Cohort 3 showed two negative PCRs, clearance, or symptom resolution. Sequenced by immunoSEQ multiplex PCR; TCRdb stores in-frame clones only, minus some. The sample holds more than 300,000 clones, roughly nine tenths seen once. This specimen belongs to a study of blood T cell repertoires in COVID-19. Study overall: The analysed material was cDNA or gDNA that came from T cells, B-cell-depleted T cells, or PBMCs.

The V and J ends lost 1 base and 5 bases respectively, with 15 bases between them. From germline, CDR1 is SGDLS and CDR2 YYNGEE. The CDR3 consists of 15 residues. Sequenced material: PBMCs or T cells enriched from blood (not recorded which). The V and J genes are TRBV9 and TRBJ2-5, with D possibly being TRBD2 (7 bases). The clonotype comes from a young woman who had recovered from COVID-19. The CDR3 sequence: CASSVSGDYGETQYF. The CDR3 DNA reads TGTGCCAGCAGCGTATCAGGGGACTACGGGGAGACCCAGTACTTC. The variable domain in full, completed from reference TRBV9 and TRBJ2-5, reads DSGVTQTPKHLITATGQRVTLRCSPRSGDLSVYWYQQSLDQGLQFLIQYYNGEERAKGNILERFSAQQFPDLHSELNLSSLELGDSALYFCASSVSGDYGETQYFGPGTRLLVL.